This TCR beta chain is drawn from a study of blood T cell repertoires in COVID-19. Study-wide context: Acute and convalescent COVID-19 specimens originated in the United States, Italy and Spain. PBMCs, B-cell-depleted T cells, or T cells were the source of the cDNA or gDNA that made up the material.

Looked up from germline, CDR1 is ENHRY and CDR2 is SYGVKD. The CDR3 runs to 12 residues. Trimming left V 2 bases short and J 6 bases short, with 6 bases between. In the original processing: Cell counts per sample came from amplifying reference gene primers. Sequencing used immunoSEQ multiplex PCR; TCRdb keeps in-frame clones, though not all of them. V, J and clone size reflect that table, while D and trimming were determined from the DNA. The table has over 25,000 clones, around 84% seen once; the top ten hold approximately 12%. J is TRBJ2-3 and V is TRBV10-3; D is unresolved. The sequencing sample was made of peripheral blood. The TCR sequence derives from a human donor in a cohort sampled during active COVID-19. The donor label of this sample is uncertain. CDR3 loop: CAISEGRDTQYF. In nucleotides, the CDR3 is TGTGCCATCAGTGAGGGCCGCGATACGCAGTATTTT.